Following are 31 T cell receptor beta chains from one sample sequenced in a study of human T cells and chemical hapten exposure. MiXCR was run by TCRdb on the RACE reads, yielding one entry per CDR3 protein. The data show over 85,000 distinct CDR3 sequences, 7.5% to 10% seen once. Described time point: patch test 2, 6 weeks after DPC sensitization. The treatment here: therapeutic diphenylcyclopropenone sensitization with weekly scalp DPC. This specimen was whole blood, taken in connection with sensitization to the hapten diphenylcyclopropenone (DPC). These receptor sequences come from a middle-aged woman with alopecia areata. Some clones in this sample may be carry-over from other donors' samples.

This clonotype showed up many times. The chain carries TRBV7-6 and TRBJ2-3; the match to TRBD2 covers 7 bases. CDR1 SGHVS and CDR2 FNYEAQ come from the germline V gene. This CDR3 has 15 residues. The V and J ends lost 5 bases and 1 base, in that order; junction bases with no gene match: 6. CDR3 sequence (DNA): TGTGCCAGCAGCCCCCGGGACTACCGCACAGATACGCAGTATTTT. Translated, it gives CASSPRDYRTDTQYF.

This clonotype has a handful of counts. V usage is TRBV20-1 and J usage is TRBJ1-6; the D is unclear. The germline V and J ends were trimmed by 5 bases and 15 bases, with 17 bases remaining between them. CDR1 and CDR2 from the germline V gene are DFQATT and SNEGSKA (reference sequence). This CDR3 is built from 12 residues. The DNA for the CDR3 is TGCAGTGCTCCCCCCATCCCCAGCCTCCTCCACTTT. Its translation is CSAPPIPSLLHF.

This clonotype came up a few times. The gene calls are TRBV2 and TRBJ2-1; D is ambiguous. Germline values: CDR1 SNHLY, CDR2 FYNNEI. Trimming stripped 7 bases from V and 5 bases from J, with 12 bases between. This CDR3 is 13 amino acids long. The CDR3 reads CASMIRSDNEQFF. CDR3 coding DNA: TGTGCCAGCATGATTCGGTCTGACAATGAGCAGTTCTTC.

This clonotype was seen at least ten times. The gene calls are TRBV28 and TRBJ2-2; 10 bases agree with TRBD1. V lost 5 bases, J lost 6 bases, and 9 bases stayed unmatched. The germline V gene encodes CDR1 MDHEN and CDR2 SYDVKM. This CDR3 has 16 amino acids. The CDR3 sequence is CASSPLGTGVSGELFF. CDR3 DNA: TGTGCCAGCAGTCCCCTCGGGACAGGGGTTTCCGGGGAGCTGTTTTTT.

The rearrangement uses TRBV20-1 and TRBJ2-7; 7 nucleotides align to TRBD1. V was pared by 6 bases and J by 3 bases, with 8 bases of the junction left unmatched. This CDR3 region has 13 residues. Looked up from germline, CDR1 is DFQATT and CDR2 is SNEGSKA (reference sequence). The CDR3 DNA sequence: TGCAGTGCCCCCAACGGACAGGTCTACGAGCAGTACTTC. Translated, it gives CSAPNGQVYEQYF.

This clonotype has at least ten counts. CDR3 DNA sequence: TGTGCCAGCAGTTTATGGGGGGGAAACACCGGGGAGCTGTTTTTT. Amino acids: CASSLWGGNTGELFF. The J gene is TRBJ2-2, the V gene TRBV27, with 7 positions matching TRBD2. Trimming cost V 1 base and J 2 bases; bases outside gene matches: 1. The CDR3 has 15 residues. Germline V CDR1 and CDR2: MNHEY, SMNVEV (reference sequence).

In this sample, this clonotype turned up many times. The gene calls are TRBV6-2 or TRBV6-3 and TRBJ2-6; D gene ambiguous. The CDR3 is 15 residues long. V lost 8 bases to trimming and J lost 0 bases, with 11 bases between them. CDR1 is MNHEY and CDR2 is SVGEGT in the germline V gene. CDR3 DNA sequence: TGTGCCAGCGAGATCGATAGCTCTGGGGCCAACGTCCTGACTTTC. It codes for CASEIDSSGANVLTF.

This rearrangement joins TRBV15 to TRBJ1-1; D may be TRBD1 (6 bases). The CDR3 contains 17 residues. Germline V lookup: CDR1 LNHNV, CDR2 YYDKDF (reference sequence). The ends were cut back, 0 bases at V and 4 bases at J, with 18 bases in the middle. CDR3 sequence (DNA): TGTGCCACCAGCAGAGATATGGGCAGGGGAATGGGCACTGAAGCTTTCTTT. This translates into CATSRDMGRGMGTEAFF.

This clonotype was detected ten times or more. V gene TRBV7-6 combines with J gene TRBJ2-7, with TRBD1 matching 7 bases. This CDR3 region has 14 residues. Germline loops: CDR1 SGHVS, CDR2 FNYEAQ. The trim removed 1 base at V and 2 bases at J, leaving 2 bases unmatched. The CDR3, as DNA: TGTGCCAGCAGCTTAGACAGGGGCCCCTACGAGCAGTACTTC. It codes for CASSLDRGPYEQYF.

This clonotype was counted at least ten times. This chain connects TRBV6-1 to TRBJ1-2, with a possible D match to TRBD1 (5 bases). The CDR3 contains 14 residues. Between the trimmed V and J ends, which lost 6 bases and 3 bases, there was a span of 14 bases. The germline gives CDR1 MNHNS, CDR2 SASEGT. CDR3 protein: CASSLTGTDYGYTF. In DNA, the CDR3 is TGTGCCAGCAGCCTGACGGGGACGGACTATGGCTACACCTTC.

This chain joins TRBV12-2 and TRBJ2-6; TRBD2, the table's D call, was not compared with the DNA. TRBV12-2 is an annotated pseudogene. CDR3 length equals 20 residues. CDR3 in amino acids: CASRPLLAGGRDSGANVLTF. The CDR3 DNA reads TGTGCAAGTCGCCCACTCCTAGCGGGAGGCCGAGACTCTGGGGCCAACGTCCTGACTTTC.

The V gene is TRBV28, the J gene TRBJ2-1, with D possibly matching TRBD2 (6 bases). The CDR3 extends over 14 amino acids. Between the trimmed V and J ends, which lost 8 bases and 3 bases, there was a span of 14 bases. Germline CDR1 and CDR2: MDHEN and SYDVKM. The CDR3 nucleotides are TGTGCCAGCGGGTCGGGACTGGACTACAATGAGCAGTTCTTC. Translated, it gives CASGSGLDYNEQFF.

This clonotype was counted a few times. V usage is TRBV7-9 and J usage is TRBJ1-2; no firm D call. Germline lookup yields CDR1 SEHNR and CDR2 FQNEAQ (reference sequence). The V and J ends lost 2 bases and 3 bases respectively, with 10 bases between them. CDR3 length equals 14 residues. In DNA form, the CDR3 reads TGTGCCAGCAGCTTACGGAATGGGGACTATGGCTACACCTTC. This codes for CASSLRNGDYGYTF.

The V gene is TRBV7-2, the J gene TRBJ2-7; 7 positions agree with TRBD2. Germline loops: CDR1 SGHTA, CDR2 FQGNSA. The CDR3 runs 14 residues. With V trimmed by 2 bases and J by 0 bases, 1 base remained unmatched. CDR3 sequence (DNA): TGTGCCAGCAGCTTATGGGGGGGCTCCTACGAGCAGTACTTC. Encoded protein: CASSLWGGSYEQYF.

This clonotype occurred many times. The CDR3 DNA is TGTGCCAGCCGACGGGACTCCTCGACCTCTGGGGCCAACGTCCTGACTTTC. Its protein product is CASRRDSSTSGANVLTF. The chain couples TRBV28 to TRBJ2-6; D might be TRBD2 (6 bases). Germline loops: CDR1 MDHEN, CDR2 SYDVKM. Between the trimmed V and J ends, which lost 8 bases and 0 bases, there was a span of 17 bases. This CDR3 is 17 amino acids long.

This clonotype was observed at least ten times. V gene TRBV11-1 combines with J gene TRBJ1-2; 7 bases line up with TRBD1. The V segment lost 5 bases and the J segment 4 bases; nucleotides outside the gene matches: 13. Germline CDR1 reads SGHAT; CDR2 reads FQDESV (reference sequence). CDR3 size: 16 residues. This chain's CDR3 is CASSKAGTESSYGYTF. The CDR3 DNA is TGTGCCAGCAGCAAAGCCGGGACAGAGTCCTCCTATGGCTACACCTTC.

This chain joins TRBV7-3 and TRBJ1-1, with a tentative D call TRBD1 (6 bases). The CDR3 loop spans 13 amino acids. Trimming removed 6 bases at V and 0 bases at J, with 8 bases between. CDR1 and CDR2 (germline): SGHTA, FQGTGA. DNA for the CDR3: TGTGCCAGCAGGAGACAGGTGAACACTGAAGCTTTCTTT. It codes for CASRRQVNTEAFF. Looking up the rest from reference TRBV7-3 and TRBJ1-1 gives the full variable domain: GAGVSQTPSNKVTEKGKYVELRCDPISGHTALYWYRQSLGQGPEFLIYFQGTGAADDSGLPNDRFFAVRPEGSVSTLKIQRTERGDSAVYLCASRRQVNTEAFFGQGTRLTVV.

On this clonotype itself: This may be a read error, as it is one base from a much larger clone. This chain connects TRBV5-1 to TRBJ2-2; D uncertain. This CDR3 comprises 14 residues. Germline-derived CDR1 and CDR2 are SGHRS and YFSETQ. Trimming took off 5 bases at V and 0 bases at J, with 8 bases between the two ends. The CDR3 loop is CASSPVANTGELFF. In DNA, the CDR3 is TGCGCCAGCAGTCCAGTCGCGAACACCGGGGAGCTGTTTTTT.

The sample holds many counts of this clonotype. This sequence joins TRBV2 and TRBJ1-1; D might be TRBD1 (6 bases). The germline gives CDR1 SNHLY, CDR2 FYNNEI. Trimming cost V 4 bases and J 1 base, with 10 bases left between them. This CDR3 is 14 amino acids long. In nucleotides, the CDR3 is TGTGCCAGCAGTGCACAGGGCGGGAACACTGAAGCTTTCTTT. Translation: CASSAQGGNTEAFF.

The chain carries TRBV28 and TRBJ2-2; D gene uncertain. CDR1 is MDHEN and CDR2 is SYDVKM in the germline V gene. With 5 bases removed from V and 0 bases from J, the gap between germline ends came to 10 bases. The CDR3 length is 15 residues. The CDR3 coding sequence is TGTGCCAGCAGTCCACATACCGCGAACACCGGGGAGCTGTTTTTT. It codes for CASSPHTANTGELFF.

This sequence joins TRBV14 and TRBJ1-6; TRBD1 aligns across 7 bases. J was trimmed by 4 bases and V by 2 bases; bases with no gene match: 5. The CDR3 runs to 16 residues. CDR1 is SGHDN, CDR2 FVKESK, per germline. CDR3 amino acids: CASSQPTGVYNSPLHF. The CDR3 DNA sequence: TGTGCCAGCAGCCAACCTACAGGGGTTTATAATTCACCCCTCCACTTT.

The sample holds many counts of this clonotype. The V and J genes are TRBV12-3 or TRBV12-4 and TRBJ2-5; 14 positions agree with TRBD2. V shed 5 bases and J 5 bases; nucleotides not matched to a gene: 7. This CDR3 contains 16 residues. CDR3 loop: CASSETSGRARETQYF. The CDR3 bases are TGTGCCAGCAGTGAGACTAGCGGGAGGGCTCGTGAGACCCAGTACTTC.

This clonotype was seen repeatedly, ten times or more. The J gene is TRBJ1-2, the V gene TRBV12-3 or TRBV12-4; D unclear. This CDR3 comprises 12 residues. Deletions cut 7 bases from V and 8 bases from J, with 14 bases between. CDR3 nucleotide sequence: TGTGCCAGCACCATTGGTAGTAGCGGCTACACCTTC. Amino acid sequence: CASTIGSSGYTF.

This chain connects TRBV28 to TRBJ1-5; D perhaps matches TRBD1 (5 bases). V was trimmed by 4 bases and J by 5 bases, leaving 9 bases between them. The CDR3 loop spans 13 amino acids. Germline CDR1 MDHEN, CDR2 SYDVKM. DNA for the CDR3: TGTGCCAGCAGTTCAGGGCAGGATCAGCCCCAGCATTTT. Protein: CASSSGQDQPQHF.

V is TRBV29-1 and J is TRBJ2-7; a weak D match, TRBD2 (6 bases). Trimming stripped 8 bases from V and 1 base from J, with 24 bases between. This CDR3 comprises 16 residues. The germline V gene has CDR1 SQVTM and CDR2 ANQGSEA. The CDR3 DNA is TGCAGCCTCCGGGACTCCCGATTGACCGCTTCCTACGAGCAGTACTTC. Translation: CSLRDSRLTASYEQYF.

The sample holds many counts of this clonotype. CDR3 amino acids: CASSIDGSPAEQYF. The CDR3 DNA follows: TGTGCCAGCAGTATCGACGGGAGCCCAGCGGAGCAGTACTTC. The chain couples TRBV6-1 to TRBJ2-7, with D possibly matching TRBD2 (6 bases). The V gene's germline CDR1 is MNHNS and CDR2 SASEGT. Trimming left V 5 bases short and J 7 bases short, with 18 bases between. CDR3 length: 14 residues.

This clonotype was counted only a few times. The V call is TRBV5-1, the J call TRBJ2-1; 8 positions agree with TRBD1. After removal of 0 bases from V and 5 bases from J, the junction contained 7 bases not matched to a gene. The CDR3 has 16 amino acids. Germline V gene data show CDR1 as SGHRS and CDR2 as YFSETQ. The CDR3 here is CASSLEGRGRHNEQFF. For the CDR3, the DNA is TGCGCCAGCAGCTTGGAGGGCAGGGGGCGCCACAATGAGCAGTTCTTC.

The rearrangement uses TRBV28 and TRBJ2-3; 10 nucleotides line up with TRBD1. The germline CDR1 and CDR2 sequences are MDHEN and SYDVKM. The V gene end was trimmed by 10 bases and the J gene end by 1 base; junction bases not matched to a gene: 2. The CDR3 extends over 13 amino acids. CDR3 protein: CATGTGGTDTQYF. DNA for the CDR3: TGTGCCACAGGGACAGGGGGCACAGATACGCAGTATTTT.

The V call is TRBV11-3, the J call TRBJ2-3, with 9 bases aligning to TRBD1. Trimming took 4 bases from V and 5 from J; bases not matched to a gene: 4. The CDR3 consists of 14 residues. CDR1 SGHNT and CDR2 YENEEA come from the germline V gene. The CDR3 bases are TGTGCCAGCAGCTGGACAGGGGCAGGAGATACGCAGTATTTT. Translated, it gives CASSWTGAGDTQYF.

V and J are TRBV7-2 and TRBJ1-4; TRBD1 matches 7 bases. The ends lost 5 bases at V and 7 bases at J; junction bases unmatched: 7. The CDR3 loop spans 14 amino acids. The V gene's germline CDR1 is SGHTA and CDR2 FQGNSA. CDR3 nucleotides: TGTGCCAGCAGCACGAGACAGGGCAGTGAAAAACTGTTTTTT. This sequence encodes CASSTRQGSEKLFF. Filled out from reference TRBV7-2 and TRBJ1-4, the complete variable domain reads GAGVSQSPSNKVTEKGKDVELRCDPISGHTALYWYRQSLGQGLEFLIYFQGNSAPDKSGLPSDRFSAERTGGSVSTLTIQRTQQEDSAVYLCASSTRQGSEKLFFGSGTQLSVL.

In this sample, this clonotype turned up many times. CDR3 DNA sequence: TGTGCCAGCAGTTTAGGGAGGGCTGCCCTCGGGGCCAACGTCCTGACTTTC. The encoded protein is CASSLGRAALGANVLTF. The V gene is TRBV28, the J gene TRBJ2-6; 7 bases align to TRBD2. This CDR3 comprises 17 residues. Germline trimming cut 2 bases from V and 4 bases from J; bases unmatched to any gene: 8. CDR1 and CDR2 (germline): MDHEN, SYDVKM. The variable domain in full, with the rest retrieved from reference TRBV28 and TRBJ2-6, is DVKVTQSSRYLVKRTGEKVFLECVQDMDHENMFWYRQDPGLGLRLIYFSYDVKMKEKGDIPEGYSVSREKKERFSLILESASTNQTSMYLCASSLGRAALGANVLTFGAGSRLTVL.